This T cell receptor beta chain appears in the sequencing data of a study of blood T cell repertoires in COVID-19. Assay: immunoSEQ multiplex PCR; the TCRdb copy retains only in-frame clones and omits some. This table holds some 290,000 clones, around 90% found once. Unmatched junction bases numbered 8, after V lost 1 base and J lost 4 bases. The germline gives CDR1 SGHAT, CDR2 FQNNGV. The CDR3 loop spans 16 amino acids. The chain has TRBV11-2 and TRBJ2-7; TRBD1 matches 9 bases. The sequence was obtained from a woman aged 45 to 65 who had recovered from COVID-19. Sequencing input: peripheral blood. CDR3 loop: CASSLAGQGISYEQYF. In DNA, the CDR3 is TGTGCCAGCAGCTTAGCCGGACAGGGGATATCGTACGAGCAGTACTTC.